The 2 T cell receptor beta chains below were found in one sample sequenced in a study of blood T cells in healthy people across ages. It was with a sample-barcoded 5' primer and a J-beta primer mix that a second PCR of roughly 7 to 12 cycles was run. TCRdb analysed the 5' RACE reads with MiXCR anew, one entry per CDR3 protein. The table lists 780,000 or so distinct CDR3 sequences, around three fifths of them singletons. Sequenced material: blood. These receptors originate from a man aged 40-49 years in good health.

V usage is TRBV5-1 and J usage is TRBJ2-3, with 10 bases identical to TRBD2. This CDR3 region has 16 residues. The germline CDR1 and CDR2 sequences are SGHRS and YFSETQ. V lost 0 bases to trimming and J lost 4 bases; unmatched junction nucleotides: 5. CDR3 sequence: CASSLALAGESDTQYF. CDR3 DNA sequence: TGCGCCAGCAGCTTGGCCCTAGCGGGGGAATCAGATACGCAGTATTTT.

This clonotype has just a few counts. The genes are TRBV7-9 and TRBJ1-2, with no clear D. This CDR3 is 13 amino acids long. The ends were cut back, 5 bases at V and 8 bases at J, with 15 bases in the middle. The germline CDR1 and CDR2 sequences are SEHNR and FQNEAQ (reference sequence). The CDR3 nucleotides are TGTGCCAGCAGCGCTTACGAAGAAGGAGGCTACACCTTC. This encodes CASSAYEEGGYTF.